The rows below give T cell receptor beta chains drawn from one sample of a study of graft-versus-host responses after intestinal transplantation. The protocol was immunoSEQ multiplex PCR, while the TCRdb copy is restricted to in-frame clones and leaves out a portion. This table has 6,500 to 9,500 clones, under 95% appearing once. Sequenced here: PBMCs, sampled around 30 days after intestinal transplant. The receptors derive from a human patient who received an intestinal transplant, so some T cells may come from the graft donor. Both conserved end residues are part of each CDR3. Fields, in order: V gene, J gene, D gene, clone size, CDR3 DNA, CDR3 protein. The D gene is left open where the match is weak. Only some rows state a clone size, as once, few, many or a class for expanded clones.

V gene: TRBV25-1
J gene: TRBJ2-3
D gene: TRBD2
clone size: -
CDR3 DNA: TGTGCCAGCAGTGAATATTGGCTAGCGGGGAGGGATACGCAGTATTTT
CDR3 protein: CASSEYWLAGRDTQYF

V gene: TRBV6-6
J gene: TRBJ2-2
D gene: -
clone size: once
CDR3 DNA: TGTGCCAGCAGTTACCTCGGACAGCTTAACACCGGGGAGCTGTTTTTT
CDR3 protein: CASSYLGQLNTGELFF

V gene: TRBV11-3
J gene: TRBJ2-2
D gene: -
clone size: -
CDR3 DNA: TGTGCCAGCAGCTTCTCGGGGTTTTTAGGGACCGGGGAGCTGTTTTTT
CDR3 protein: CASSFSGFLGTGELFF

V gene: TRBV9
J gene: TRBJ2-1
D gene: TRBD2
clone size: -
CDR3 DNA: TGTGCCAGCAGCGTCCTGACTAGCGGGTACAATGAGCAGTTCTTC
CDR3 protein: CASSVLTSGYNEQFF

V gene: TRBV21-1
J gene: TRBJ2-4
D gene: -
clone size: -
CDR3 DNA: TGTGCCAGCAGGCCTGGCGGGGGGGGCAACATTCAGTACTTC
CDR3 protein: CASRPGGGGNIQYF

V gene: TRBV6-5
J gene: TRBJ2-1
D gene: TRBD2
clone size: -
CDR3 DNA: TGTGCCAGCAGTTACTCCCGGACTAGCGGTTACAATGAGCAGTTCTTC
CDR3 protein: CASSYSRTSGYNEQFF

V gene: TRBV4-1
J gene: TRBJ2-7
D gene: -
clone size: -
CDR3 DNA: TGCGCCAGCAGCCAAGTTTTTTCTCAGCCAGGGCATTATTACGAGCAGTACTTC
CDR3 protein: CASSQVFSQPGHYYEQYF

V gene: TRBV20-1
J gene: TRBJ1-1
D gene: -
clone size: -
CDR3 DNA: TGCAGTGCTAGTGGTGGGTCTGAAGCTTTCTTT
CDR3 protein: CSASGGSEAFF

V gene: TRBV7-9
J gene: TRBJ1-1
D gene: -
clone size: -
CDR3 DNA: TGTGCCAGCACGAGGGTATGGGGCACTGAAGCTTTCTTT
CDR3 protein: CASTRVWGTEAFF

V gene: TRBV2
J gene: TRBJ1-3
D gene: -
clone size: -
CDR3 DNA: TGTGCCAGCAGACCCGGGGACACCATATATTTT
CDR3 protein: CASRPGDTIYF

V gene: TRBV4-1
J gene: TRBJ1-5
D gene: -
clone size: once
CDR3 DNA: TGCGCCAGCAGCCAAATTCTAGGGGACCAGCCCCAGCATTTT
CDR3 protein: CASSQILGDQPQHF

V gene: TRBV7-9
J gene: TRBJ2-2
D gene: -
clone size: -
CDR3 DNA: TGTGCCAGCAGCTTAGGGGAAGGACTTCCCGGGACGCCTGGGGAGCTGTTTTTT
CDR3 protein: CASSLGEGLPGTPGELFF

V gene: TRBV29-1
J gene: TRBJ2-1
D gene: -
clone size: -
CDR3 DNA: TGCAGCGTGCCAATCGACCGGTACAATGAGCAGTTCTTC
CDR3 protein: CSVPIDRYNEQFF

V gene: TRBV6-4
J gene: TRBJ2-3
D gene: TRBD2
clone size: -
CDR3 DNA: TGTGCCAGCAGTGACGGCGGGGGGGCCACAGATACGCAGTATTTT
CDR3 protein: CASSDGGGATDTQYF

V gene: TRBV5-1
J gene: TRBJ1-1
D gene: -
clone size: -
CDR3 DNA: TGCGCCAGCAAACAGGGTACCACTGAAGCTTTCTTT
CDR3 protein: CASKQGTTEAFF